This T cell receptor beta chain originates from a study of CD8 T cells in ankylosing spondylitis. Quantitative barcoded 5'-RACE was used to prepare TCR beta libraries. TCRdb independently ran MiXCR on the 5' RACE reads; one entry per CDR3 protein. The table has 100,000 to 150,000 distinct CDR3 sequences, approximately 10% seen once. Per the germline V gene, CDR1 is DFQATT and CDR2 is SNEGSKA (reference sequence). V was pared by 6 bases and J by 2 bases, with 5 bases of the junction left unmatched. This CDR3 is 14 amino acids long. This clonotype was recorded many times. The sequenced material came from blood, either unsorted or a sorted T cell fraction (not recorded which). The chain joins TRBV20-1 to TRBJ2-1, with 9 bases matching TRBD1. The TCR was taken from a male donor with ankylosing spondylitis or in good health (not recorded which). CDR3 DNA: TGCAGTGCGCCACACAGGGGGCCCTACAATGAGCAGTTCTTC. It specifies CSAPHRGPYNEQFF.